What follows are 30 T cell receptor beta chains derived from one specimen sequenced in a study of cytomegalovirus exposure and HLA in healthy donors. PCR employed 60 Vbeta and 13 Jbeta primers. Clones were sequenced by immunoSEQ multiplex PCR, and TCRdb holds only the in-frame ones, with some missing. The sample shows about 140,000 clones, 80% of them seen only once. Sample: PBMCs. These TCRs come from a female donor in good health and CMV-seronegative.

In its sample, this clone was seen once. The rearrangement links TRBV2 to TRBJ1-2; 9 bases are a match to TRBD1. The CDR3 is 12 residues long. Germline assignment: CDR1 SNHLY and CDR2 FYNNEI. Trimming cost V 9 bases and J 4 bases; bases outside gene matches: 3. This chain's CDR3 is CASRQGVYGYTF. For the CDR3, the DNA is TGTGCCAGTAGACAGGGGGTCTATGGCTACACCTTC.

This chain links TRBV5-6 with TRBJ2-2, with a possible D match to TRBD1 (6 bases). Germline lookup yields CDR1 SGHDT and CDR2 YYEEEE. Between the trimmed V and J ends, which lost 0 bases and 6 bases, there was a span of 9 bases. The length of the CDR3 is 14 residues. CDR3 loop: CASSLGAGAGELFF. The DNA for the CDR3 is TGTGCCAGCAGCTTGGGGGCAGGGGCCGGGGAGCTGTTTTTT.

With respect to this clone: This specimen includes other DNA sequences encoding the same CDR3. This rearrangement joins TRBV15 to TRBJ2-5; D gene uncertain. The CDR3 sequence is 14 residues long. With 4 bases removed from V and 0 bases from J, the gap between germline ends came to 9 bases. CDR1 and CDR2 (germline): LNHNV, YYDKDF (reference sequence). CDR3 bases: TGTGCCACCAGCACCGGGTTGGACCAAGAGACCCAGTACTTC. As protein: CATSTGLDQETQYF.

The V and J genes are TRBV7-2 and TRBJ2-1, with D possibly TRBD2 on 6 matching bases. The CDR3 consists of 17 residues. Germline CDR1 and CDR2: SGHTA and FQGNSA. V was shortened by 6 bases and J by 6 bases, with 24 bases between the two germline ends. Here the CDR3 reads CASRQLGRELRFNEQFF. The CDR3 DNA sequence: TGTGCCAGCAGGCAACTAGGACGGGAGTTACGCTTCAATGAGCAGTTCTTC.

V usage is TRBV9 and J usage is TRBJ2-7, with a tentative D call TRBD2 (6 bases). The length of the CDR3 is 14 residues. Germline CDR1 and CDR2: SGDLS and YYNGEE. V was cut by 4 bases and J by 7 bases, with 18 bases left in between. Here the CDR3 DNA reads TGTGCCAGCAGCCTCGATGGGGGGACGAGGGAGCAGTACTTC. Protein product: CASSLDGGTREQYF.

This clone was recorded a few times. The rearrangement joins TRBV6-5 to TRBJ2-5; D possibly corresponds to TRBD1 (6 bases). Germline CDR1 MNHEY, CDR2 SVGAGI. The CDR3 is made up of 15 amino acids. With 2 bases removed from V and 5 bases from J, the gap between germline ends came to 15 bases. DNA of the CDR3: TGTGCCAGCAGTTACCCGAGGGCAGGGGTGGAGACCCAGTACTTC. It is translated as CASSYPRAGVETQYF.

On this clone itself: Other DNA sequences within the sample encode an identical CDR3. This chain uses TRBV28 with TRBJ1-1, with TRBD1 matching over 7 bases. CDR3 length equals 14 residues. J lost 0 bases, V lost 6 bases, and 4 bases had no gene match. CDR1 and CDR2 (germline): MDHEN, SYDVKM. The CDR3 protein is CASREGQLNTEAFF. The CDR3 DNA reads as TGTGCCAGCAGGGAGGGACAGCTGAACACTGAAGCTTTCTTT.

This clone has a handful of counts. V is TRBV30 and J is TRBJ1-1; weak D call: TRBD1 (5 bases). The germline V and J ends were trimmed by 0 bases and 3 bases, with 11 bases remaining between them. The CDR3 runs to 14 residues. Germline V gives CDR1 GTSNPN, CDR2 SVGIG (reference sequence). The CDR3 loop is CAWSVSRVDTEAFF. In DNA form, the CDR3 reads TGTGCCTGGAGTGTATCCAGGGTGGACACTGAAGCTTTCTTT.

This clone was counted only a few times. J is TRBJ2-7 and V is TRBV7-2, with TRBD2 matching over 7 bases. The V and J ends lost 5 bases and 3 bases, in that order; junction bases with no gene match: 13. The germline gives CDR1 SGHTA, CDR2 FQGNSA. This CDR3 is 16 amino acids long. This CDR3 is CASSIRKRGLLYEQYF. CDR3 bases: TGTGCCAGCAGCATAAGGAAGCGGGGACTACTCTACGAGCAGTACTTC.

The chain combines TRBV6-5 with TRBJ2-7, with 10 bases matching TRBD2. The junction had 6 bases not matched to a gene; V was cut back by 0 bases and J by 4 bases. Germline-derived CDR1 and CDR2 are MNHEY and SVGAGI. This CDR3 has 16 amino acids. The CDR3 loop reads CASSYSASGSQYEQYF. CDR3 nucleotide sequence: TGTGCCAGCAGTTACTCAGCTAGCGGGAGTCAGTACGAGCAGTACTTC.

This chain joins TRBV5-6 and TRBJ2-7; TRBD2 agrees at 13 bases. This CDR3 contains 17 residues. CDR1 and CDR2 from the germline V gene are SGHDT and YYEEEE. With V trimmed by 4 bases and J by 0 bases, 7 bases remained unmatched. CDR3: CASSRGLAGTYSYEQYF. CDR3 DNA sequence: TGTGCCAGCAGCCGGGGACTAGCGGGAACCTACTCCTACGAGCAGTACTTC. Based on the CDR3 plus reference TRBV5-6 and TRBJ2-7, the full variable domain is DAGVTQSPTHLIKTRGQQVTLRCSPKSGHDTVSWYQQALGQGPQFIFQYYEEEERQRGNFPDRFSGHQFPNYSSELNVNALLLGDSALYLCASSRGLAGTYSYEQYFGPGTRLTVT.

The chain links TRBV19 to TRBJ2-7; TRBD1 aligns across 7 bases. Trimming removed 8 bases from V and 5 bases from J; junction bases left unmatched: 9. This CDR3 has 13 amino acids. Germline V CDR1 and CDR2: LNHDA, SQIVND (reference sequence). The CDR3: CASSMGQFNEQYF. As DNA, the CDR3 is TGTGCCAGTTCAATGGGACAGTTCAACGAGCAGTACTTC.

This CDR3 reads CASRYRQGAYEQYF. The CDR3 nucleotides are TGTGCCAGCCGTTACCGGCAGGGGGCCTACGAGCAGTACTTC. The V and J genes are TRBV19 and TRBJ2-7; 7 positions match TRBD1. Germline V gene lookup returns CDR1 LNHDA and CDR2 SQIVND (reference sequence). CDR3 length equals 14 residues. V trimming: 9 bases; J trimming: 2 bases; junction bases outside the gene matches: 10.

The chain combines TRBV28 with TRBJ1-1; D is perhaps TRBD1 (5 bases). V gave up 2 bases and J gave up 1 base, with 14 bases separating them. This CDR3 comprises 16 residues. Germline assignment: CDR1 MDHEN and CDR2 SYDVKM. The CDR3 sequence is CASSLGADQWNTEAFF. Here the CDR3 DNA reads TGTGCCAGCAGTTTAGGGGCCGACCAGTGGAACACTGAAGCTTTCTTT.

The chain is built from TRBV25-1 and TRBJ1-4, with a tentative D call TRBD1 (5 bases). The germline gives CDR1 MGHDK, CDR2 SYGVNS. Deletions cut 3 bases from V and 3 bases from J, with 14 bases between. The CDR3 is 16 amino acids. CDR3 sequence reads: CASSEQGYGPNEKLFF. As DNA, the CDR3 is TGTGCCAGCAGTGAGCAGGGTTATGGCCCTAATGAAAAACTGTTTTTT.

The rearrangement uses TRBV6-5 and TRBJ2-5; the match to TRBD1 covers 7 bases. The CDR3 consists of 13 residues. The V gene's germline CDR1 is MNHEY and CDR2 SVGAGI. The ends lost 5 bases at V and 1 base at J; junction bases unmatched: 1. The CDR3 DNA follows: TGTGCCAGCAGTCGGGACAGCCAAGAGACCCAGTACTTC. It encodes CASSRDSQETQYF.

The chain combines TRBV6-1 with TRBJ1-2; D call uncertain. Germline assignment: CDR1 MNHNS and CDR2 SASEGT. Trimming cost V 6 bases and J 4 bases, with 12 bases left between them. The CDR3 totals 13 residues. The chain's CDR3 is CASRAQGGYGYTF. DNA for the CDR3: TGTGCCAGCAGAGCCCAAGGAGGCTATGGCTACACCTTC.

This clone was seen a single time. The rearrangement joins TRBV7-2 to TRBJ2-5; 8 bases fit TRBD1. The ends lost 1 base at V and 4 bases at J; junction bases unmatched: 8. The CDR3 covers 16 residues. Germline V CDR1 and CDR2: SGHTA, FQGNSA. CDR3 DNA sequence: TGTGCCAGCAGCTTAGTAGGTCAGGGGGCAAGAGAGACCCAGTACTTC. Encoded protein: CASSLVGQGARETQYF.

The chain combines TRBV4-2 with TRBJ2-7; 7 positions agree with TRBD2. Per germline, CDR1 LGHNA and CDR2 YNFKEQ. After removal of 0 bases from V and 1 base from J, the junction contained 9 bases not matched to a gene. The CDR3 covers 17 residues. The CDR3 DNA follows: TGTGCCAGCAGCCAAGAATACCCCGGGGGAGGGTCCTACGAGCAGTACTTC. Its protein product is CASSQEYPGGGSYEQYF.

The genes are TRBV5-1 and TRBJ1-2, with TRBD1 identical over 9 bases. The CDR3 runs 14 residues. Germline loops: CDR1 SGHRS, CDR2 YFSETQ. Trimming took 0 bases from V and 6 from J; bases not matched to a gene: 3. CDR3: CASSLGTGADGYTF. The CDR3 nucleotides are TGCGCCAGCAGCTTGGGGACAGGGGCGGATGGCTACACCTTC.

The V gene is TRBV29-1, the J gene TRBJ2-7, with TRBD2 matching over 8 bases. The CDR3 has 15 residues. The V and J ends lost 0 bases and 1 base, in that order; junction bases with no gene match: 5. Per germline, CDR1 SQVTM and CDR2 ANQGSEA. CDR3 sequence reads: CSVEERSSGSYEQYF. The CDR3 coding sequence is TGCAGCGTTGAAGAGAGGTCTAGCGGGTCCTACGAGCAGTACTTC.

CDR3 sequence (DNA): TGTGCCAGCCTTGAATGGGACAGGGGCAAGACCCAGTACTTC. Its translation is CASLEWDRGKTQYF. The rearrangement joins TRBV2 to TRBJ2-5, with 10 positions matching TRBD1. The CDR3 is 14 residues long. Looked up from germline, CDR1 is SNHLY and CDR2 is FYNNEI. V shed 8 bases, J shed 6 bases, and the junction held 9 bases outside the gene matches.

The genes are TRBV5-3 and TRBJ2-3; TRBD2 matches at 10 bases. TRBV5-3 falls under the ORF class, with uncertain function. The CDR3 extends over 16 amino acids. V was clipped by 4 bases and J by 0 bases; unmatched bases: 5. CDR3 nucleotides: TGTGCCAGAAGCACTAAGCGGGAGGGGAGCACAGATACGCAGTATTTT. Translated: CARSTKREGSTDTQYF.

As DNA, the CDR3 is TGTGCCAGCAGTTCTGACAGGGGTGGACAGCCCCAGCATTTT. Translation: CASSSDRGGQPQHF. The chain carries TRBV6-1 and TRBJ1-5; 8 bases are shared with TRBD1. CDR1 and CDR2 (germline): MNHNS, SASEGT. Germline trimming cut 5 bases from V and 7 bases from J; bases unmatched to any gene: 7. CDR3 length: 14 amino acids.

V and J are TRBV5-1 and TRBJ2-1; D is undetermined. V lost 2 bases and J 5 bases, leaving 11 bases between the germline ends. The CDR3 loop spans 14 amino acids. Germline V gives CDR1 SGHRS, CDR2 YFSETQ. As DNA, the CDR3 is TGCGCCAGCAGCTTACCAAGCCCCCACAATGAGCAGTTCTTC. Its translation: CASSLPSPHNEQFF.

The chain joins TRBV11-3 to TRBJ1-5; D is ambiguous. The length of the CDR3 is 11 residues. The germline gives CDR1 SGHNT, CDR2 YENEEA. Trimming shortened V by 11 bases and J by 9 bases, and 14 bases separated the two germline ends. The CDR3 loop is CAWRGFMPQHF. In DNA form, the CDR3 reads TGTGCCTGGAGAGGATTTATGCCCCAGCATTTT.

V usage is TRBV29-1 and J usage is TRBJ2-7; the match to TRBD2 covers 7 bases. The V and J ends lost 3 bases and 6 bases, in that order; junction bases with no gene match: 2. CDR3 length: 11 residues. The germline gives CDR1 SQVTM, CDR2 ANQGSEA. The CDR3 bases are TGCAGCGTTGATTCGGGAGGCGAGCAGTACTTC. Its translation is CSVDSGGEQYF.

V usage is TRBV5-1 and J usage is TRBJ2-5; 9 nucleotides agree with TRBD1. This CDR3 has 14 amino acids. Germline V gene data show CDR1 as SGHRS and CDR2 as YFSETQ. V was pared by 0 bases and J by 4 bases, with 1 base of the junction left unmatched. The CDR3 nucleotides are TGCGCCAGCAGCTTGGAGGGACAGGGAGAGACCCAGTACTTC. It codes for CASSLEGQGETQYF. The full variable domain, its missing parts supplied by reference TRBV5-1 and TRBJ2-5, is KAGVTQTPRYLIKTRGQQVTLSCSPISGHRSVSWYQQTPGQGLQFLFEYFSETQRNKGNFPGRFSGRQFSNSRSEMNVSTLELGDSALYLCASSLEGQGETQYFGPGTRLLVL.

This clone was detected only once. CDR3 protein: CASSQLAGVNEQYF. For the CDR3, the DNA is TGCGCCAGCAGCCAACTCGCGGGAGTTAACGAGCAGTACTTC. The chain is built from TRBV4-1 and TRBJ2-7, with 7 nucleotides matching TRBD2. The germline CDR1 and CDR2 sequences are MGHRA and YSYEKL. The ends lost 2 bases at V and 5 bases at J; junction bases unmatched: 6. This CDR3 has 14 residues.

The V gene is TRBV6-5, the J gene TRBJ1-1; 7 bases line up with TRBD1. Germline V gene lookup returns CDR1 MNHEY and CDR2 SVGAGI. Trimming cost V 5 bases and J 6 bases; bases outside gene matches: 12. This CDR3 region has 15 residues. In nucleotides, the CDR3 is TGTGCCAGCAGTCCACAGGGGCCTGAAGCTGCTGAAGCTTTCTTT. Translated, it gives CASSPQGPEAAEAFF.